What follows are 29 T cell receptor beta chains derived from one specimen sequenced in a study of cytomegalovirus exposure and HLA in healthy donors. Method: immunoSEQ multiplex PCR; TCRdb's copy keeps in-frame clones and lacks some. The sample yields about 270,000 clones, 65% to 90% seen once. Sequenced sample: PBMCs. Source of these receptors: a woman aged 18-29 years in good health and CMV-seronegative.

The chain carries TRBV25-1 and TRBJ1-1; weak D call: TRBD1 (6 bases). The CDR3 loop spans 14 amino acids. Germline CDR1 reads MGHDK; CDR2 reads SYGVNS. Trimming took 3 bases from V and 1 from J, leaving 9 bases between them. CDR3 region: CASSDYRANTEAFF. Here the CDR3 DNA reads TGTGCCAGCAGTGATTACAGGGCGAACACTGAAGCTTTCTTT.

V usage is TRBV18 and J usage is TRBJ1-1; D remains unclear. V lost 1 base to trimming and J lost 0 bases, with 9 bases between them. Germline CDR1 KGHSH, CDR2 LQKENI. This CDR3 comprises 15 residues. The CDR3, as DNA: TGTGCCAGCTCACCACTAACAGCCCTGAACACTGAAGCTTTCTTT. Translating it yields CASSPLTALNTEAFF.

The CDR3 sequence: CASSSYASRSNQPQHF. The CDR3 DNA sequence: TGTGCCAGCAGCTCCTACGCGTCCCGTTCCAATCAGCCCCAGCATTTT. This rearrangement joins TRBV14 to TRBJ1-5; unclear D gene. V was clipped by 5 bases and J by 3 bases, with 17 bases between them. Germline CDR1 reads SGHDN; CDR2 reads FVKESK. The length of the CDR3 is 16 residues.

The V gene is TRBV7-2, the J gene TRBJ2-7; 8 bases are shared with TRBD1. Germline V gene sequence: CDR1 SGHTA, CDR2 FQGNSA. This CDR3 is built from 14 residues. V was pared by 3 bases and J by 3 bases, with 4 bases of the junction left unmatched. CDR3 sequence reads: CASSLTGAHYEQYF. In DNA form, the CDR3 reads TGTGCCAGCAGCTTGACAGGGGCGCACTACGAGCAGTACTTC.

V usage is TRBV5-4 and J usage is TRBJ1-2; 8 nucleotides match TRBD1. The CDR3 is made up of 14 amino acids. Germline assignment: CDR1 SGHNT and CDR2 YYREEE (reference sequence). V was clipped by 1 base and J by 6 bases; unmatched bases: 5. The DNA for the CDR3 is TGTGCCAGCAGCTTGTGGCAGGGGGCAGATGGCTACACCTTC. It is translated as CASSLWQGADGYTF.

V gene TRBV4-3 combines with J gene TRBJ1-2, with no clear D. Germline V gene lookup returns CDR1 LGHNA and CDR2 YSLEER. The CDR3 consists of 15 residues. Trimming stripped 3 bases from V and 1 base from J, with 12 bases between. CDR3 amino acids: CASSHRPIDNYGYTF. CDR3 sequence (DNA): TGCGCCAGCAGCCACAGGCCGATCGATAACTATGGCTACACCTTC.

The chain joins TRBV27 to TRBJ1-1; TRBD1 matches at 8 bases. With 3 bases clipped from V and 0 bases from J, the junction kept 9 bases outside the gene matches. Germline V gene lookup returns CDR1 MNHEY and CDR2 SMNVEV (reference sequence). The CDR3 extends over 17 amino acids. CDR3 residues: CASSFSTRQGMNTEAFF. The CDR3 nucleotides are TGTGCCAGCAGTTTCTCGACCCGACAGGGGATGAACACTGAAGCTTTCTTT.

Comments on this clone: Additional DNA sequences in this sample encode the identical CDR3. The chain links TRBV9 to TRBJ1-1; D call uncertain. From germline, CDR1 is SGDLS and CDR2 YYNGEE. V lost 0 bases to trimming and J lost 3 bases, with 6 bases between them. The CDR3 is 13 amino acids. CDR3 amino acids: CASSVAGYTEAFF. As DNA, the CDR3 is TGTGCCAGCAGCGTAGCAGGCTACACTGAAGCTTTCTTT.

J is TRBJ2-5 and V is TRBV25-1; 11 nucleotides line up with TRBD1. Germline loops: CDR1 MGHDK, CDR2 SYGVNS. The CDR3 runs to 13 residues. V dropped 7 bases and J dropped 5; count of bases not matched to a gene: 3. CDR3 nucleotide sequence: TGTGCCAGCAACCGGGACAGGGGGGAGACCCAGTACTTC. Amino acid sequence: CASNRDRGETQYF.

The chain's CDR3 is CASSTHSGRANTGELFF. The CDR3 region has the DNA TGTGCCAGCAGCACCCATAGCGGGCGAGCGAACACCGGGGAGCTGTTTTTT. The J gene is TRBJ2-2, the V gene TRBV11-3; 7 nucleotides match TRBD2. Trimming cost V 5 bases and J 0 bases; bases outside gene matches: 9. Germline V gene lookup returns CDR1 SGHNT and CDR2 YENEEA. The CDR3 sequence is 17 residues long.

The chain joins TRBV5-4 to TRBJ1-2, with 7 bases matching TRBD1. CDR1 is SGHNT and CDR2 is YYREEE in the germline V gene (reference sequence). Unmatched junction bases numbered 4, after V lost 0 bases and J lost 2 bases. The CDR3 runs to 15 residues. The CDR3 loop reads CASSLAAGQNYGYTF. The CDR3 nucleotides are TGTGCCAGCAGCTTGGCCGCGGGACAGAACTATGGCTACACCTTC.

The CDR3 DNA reads TGTGCCAGCAGCTTAGACCCTACTAGTGGTACGCAGTATTTT. Amino acid sequence: CASSLDPTSGTQYF. This chain joins TRBV7-7 and TRBJ2-3, with D perhaps TRBD2 (5 bases). The V and J ends lost 1 base and 8 bases respectively, with 13 bases between them. The CDR3 runs 14 residues. Germline CDR1 and CDR2: SSHAT and FNYEAQ (reference sequence).

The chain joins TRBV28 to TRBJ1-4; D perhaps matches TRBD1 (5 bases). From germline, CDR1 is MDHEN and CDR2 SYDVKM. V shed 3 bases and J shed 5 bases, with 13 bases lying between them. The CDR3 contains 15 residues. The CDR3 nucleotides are TGTGCCAGCAGTTTTACCGGGGGAGGAAATGAAAAACTGTTTTTT. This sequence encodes CASSFTGGGNEKLFF.

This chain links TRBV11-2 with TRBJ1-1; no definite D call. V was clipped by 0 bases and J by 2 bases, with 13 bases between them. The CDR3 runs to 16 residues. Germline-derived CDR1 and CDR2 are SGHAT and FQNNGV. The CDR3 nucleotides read TGTGCCAGCAGCTTAGAATTAGCCCAGCTAAACACTGAAGCTTTCTTT. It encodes CASSLELAQLNTEAFF.

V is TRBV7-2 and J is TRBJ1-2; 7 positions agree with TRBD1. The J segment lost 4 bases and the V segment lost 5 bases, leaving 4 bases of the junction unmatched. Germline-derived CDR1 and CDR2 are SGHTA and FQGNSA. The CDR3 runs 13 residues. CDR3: CASSPGQLYGYTF. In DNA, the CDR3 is TGTGCCAGCAGCCCGGGACAGCTCTATGGCTACACCTTC.

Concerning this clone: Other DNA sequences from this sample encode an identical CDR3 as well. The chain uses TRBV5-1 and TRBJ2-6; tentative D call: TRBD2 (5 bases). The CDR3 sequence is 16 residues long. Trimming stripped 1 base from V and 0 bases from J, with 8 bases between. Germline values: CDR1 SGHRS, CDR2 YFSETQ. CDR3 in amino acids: CASSLSGSSGANVLTF. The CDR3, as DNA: TGCGCCAGCAGCTTGAGTGGGAGCTCTGGGGCCAACGTCCTGACTTTC.

Written as DNA, the CDR3 is TGCGCCAGCAGCCAAGGACAGGGCGGCTATGGCTACACCTTC. Amino acids: CASSQGQGGYGYTF. The chain has TRBV4-1 and TRBJ1-2, with TRBD1 matching 7 bases. This CDR3 comprises 14 residues. The junction had 3 bases not matched to a gene; V was cut back by 1 base and J by 4 bases. Per the germline V gene, CDR1 is MGHRA and CDR2 is YSYEKL.

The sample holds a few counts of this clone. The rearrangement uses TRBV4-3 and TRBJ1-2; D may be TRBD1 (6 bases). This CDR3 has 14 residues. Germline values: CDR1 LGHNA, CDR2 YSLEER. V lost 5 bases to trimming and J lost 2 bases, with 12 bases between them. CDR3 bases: TGCGCCAGCAGCGACCCGGGACACAACTATGGCTACACCTTC. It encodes CASSDPGHNYGYTF.

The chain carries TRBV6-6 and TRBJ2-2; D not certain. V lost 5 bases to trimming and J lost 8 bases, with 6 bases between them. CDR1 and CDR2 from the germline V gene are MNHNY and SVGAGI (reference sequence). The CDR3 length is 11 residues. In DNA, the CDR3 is TGTGCCAGCAGTCCCAGGGGGGAGCTGTTTTTT. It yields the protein CASSPRGELFF.

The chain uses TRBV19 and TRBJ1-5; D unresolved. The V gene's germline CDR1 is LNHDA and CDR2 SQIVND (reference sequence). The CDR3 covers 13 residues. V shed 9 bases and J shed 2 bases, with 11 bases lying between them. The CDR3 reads CASDLRGNQPQHF. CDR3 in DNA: TGTGCCAGCGATTTAAGAGGCAATCAGCCCCAGCATTTT.

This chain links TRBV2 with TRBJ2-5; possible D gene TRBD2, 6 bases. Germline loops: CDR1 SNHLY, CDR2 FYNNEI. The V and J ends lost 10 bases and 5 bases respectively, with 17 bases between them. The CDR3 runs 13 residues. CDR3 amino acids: CATSGEGRETQYF. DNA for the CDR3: TGTGCCACCTCGGGGGAAGGGCGGGAGACCCAGTACTTC.

The CDR3 reads CASSPGVSDTQYF. The CDR3 DNA sequence: TGTGCCAGCTCACCTGGAGTCTCAGATACGCAGTATTTT. V and J are TRBV18 and TRBJ2-3; D uncertain. Trimming pared 3 bases from V and 4 bases from J, leaving 8 bases between. CDR1 KGHSH and CDR2 LQKENI come from the germline V gene. This CDR3 comprises 13 residues.

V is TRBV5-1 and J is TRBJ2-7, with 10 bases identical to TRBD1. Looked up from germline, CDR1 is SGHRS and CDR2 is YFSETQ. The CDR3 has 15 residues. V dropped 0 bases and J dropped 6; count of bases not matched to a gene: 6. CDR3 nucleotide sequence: TGCGCCAGCAGCTTGGCCGCGACAGGGGGCACCGAGCAGTACTTC. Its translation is CASSLAATGGTEQYF.

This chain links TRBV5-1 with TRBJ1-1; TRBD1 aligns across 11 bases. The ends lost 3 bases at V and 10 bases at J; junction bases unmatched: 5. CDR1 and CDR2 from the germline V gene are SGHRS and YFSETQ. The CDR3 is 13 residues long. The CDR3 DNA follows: TGCGCCAGCAGCTCGGACAGGGGGCGCGGAGCTTTCTTT. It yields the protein CASSSDRGRGAFF.

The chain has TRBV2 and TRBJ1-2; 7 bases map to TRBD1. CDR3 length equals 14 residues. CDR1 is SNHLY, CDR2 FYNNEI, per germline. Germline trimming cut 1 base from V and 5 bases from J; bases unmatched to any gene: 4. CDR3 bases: TGTGCCAGCAGTGAAGAGGCAGGGGGGTATGGCTACACCTTC. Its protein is CASSEEAGGYGYTF.

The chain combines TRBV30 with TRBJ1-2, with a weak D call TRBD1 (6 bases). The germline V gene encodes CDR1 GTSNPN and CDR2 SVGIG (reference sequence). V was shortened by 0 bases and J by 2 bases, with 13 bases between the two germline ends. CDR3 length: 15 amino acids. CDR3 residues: CAWSVHPGQNYGYTF. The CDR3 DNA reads TGTGCCTGGAGTGTACATCCCGGACAGAACTATGGCTACACCTTC.

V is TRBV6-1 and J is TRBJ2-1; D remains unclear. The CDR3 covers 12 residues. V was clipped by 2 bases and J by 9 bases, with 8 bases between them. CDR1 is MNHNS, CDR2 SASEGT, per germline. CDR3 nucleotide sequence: TGTGCCAGCAGTGAAAGAGAGGCTGAGCAGTTCTTC. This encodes CASSEREAEQFF.

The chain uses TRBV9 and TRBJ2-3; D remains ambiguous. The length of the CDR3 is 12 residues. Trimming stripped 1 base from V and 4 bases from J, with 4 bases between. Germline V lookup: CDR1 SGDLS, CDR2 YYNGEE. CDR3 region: CASSVSSDTQYF. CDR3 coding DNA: TGTGCCAGCAGCGTATCGTCAGATACGCAGTATTTT.

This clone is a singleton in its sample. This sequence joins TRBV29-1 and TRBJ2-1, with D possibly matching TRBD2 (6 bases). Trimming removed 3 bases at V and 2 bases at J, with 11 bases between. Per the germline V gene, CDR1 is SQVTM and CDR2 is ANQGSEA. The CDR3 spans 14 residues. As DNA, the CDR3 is TGCAGCGTTGAGGGACTCCCTCCCTACAATGAGCAGTTCTTC. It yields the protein CSVEGLPPYNEQFF.